Listed here is a single T cell receptor (beta chain). The sort gate was single viable CD3+CD4+CD8-CD45RO+ cells for memory CD4+ T cells. Positive selection with CD4 microbeads enriched total CD4+ T cells. These data come from a study of memory CD4+ T cells and cytomegalovirus serostatus. TCRdb keeps only in-frame clones here, not all; method: immunoSEQ multiplex PCR. The sample yields roughly 50,000 clones, roughly 84% seen once. Trimming shortened V by 3 bases and J by 6 bases, and 17 bases separated the two germline ends. CDR3 length equals 15 residues. CDR1 and CDR2 (germline): SGHDT, YYEEEE. This clonotype was obtained from an adult in good health and CMV-seronegative. Some clones in this sample may be carry-over from other donors' samples. The chain employs TRBV5-6 and TRBJ2-3; D is tentatively TRBD1 or TRBD2 (5 bases each). The sequenced material came from memory CD4+ T cells from blood. The CDR3 region is CASSSPTGRGDTQYF. The CDR3, as DNA: TGTGCCAGCAGCTCCCCAACAGGTCGCGGGGATACGCAGTATTTT.